This T cell receptor (beta chain) was identified during a study of CD8 T cells in Susac syndrome. CD8+ and CD4+ T cells taken from blood had their TCR beta sequenced. It was negative isolation that provided the CD8+ and CD4+ T cells, whereas TEMRA cells were enriched by FACS. Random hexamers were used to reverse transcribe an amount of about 0.5 to 1 ug RNA. One entry per CDR3 protein results from TCRdb running MiXCR on the immunoSEQ multiplex PCR reads. The sample contains roughly 28,000 distinct CDR3 sequences, 94% of which appear only once. Germline CDR1 and CDR2: LNHDA and SQIVND (reference sequence). This CDR3 contains 16 residues. Trimming cost V 9 bases and J 1 base, with 21 bases left between them.

Material: CD8+ T cells from PBMCs. The chain has TRBV19 and TRBJ1-1; tentatively, D is TRBD1 (6 bases). This sequence was found in a human donor in good health. The CDR3, as DNA: TGTGCCAGCGCCCCAGCTTGGACAGACGAGAACACTGAAGCTTTCTTT. Translation gives CASAPAWTDENTEAFF.